The entry below describes one TCR beta chain. This sample is part of a study of blood T cell repertoires in COVID-19. Authors' processing steps: How many nucleated cells were present was estimated from reference gene primer amplification. Libraries were prepared by immunoSEQ multiplex PCR; TCRdb keeps only in-frame clonotypes and omits some of them. V and J calls and clone size are as listed in that table; D and trimming were resolved from the DNA. This sample has 60,000 to 75,000 clones, with 70% to 90% found just once. Germline CDR1 MNHEY, CDR2 SVGAGI. Trimming cost V 5 bases and J 4 bases, with 12 bases left between them. The CDR3 is made up of 14 amino acids.

The gene calls are TRBV6-5 and TRBJ1-3; D is possibly TRBD1 (5 bases). The sequence was collected from a woman older than 75 with acute or convalescent COVID-19. The sequenced material came from peripheral blood. DNA for the CDR3: TGTGCCAGCAGTAGCAGGGTTGCGGGAAACACCATATATTTT. It translates to CASSSRVAGNTIYF.